This TCR beta chain came from a study of patients and donors after allogeneic stem cell transplantation. TCRdb itself ran the RT-PCR reads through MiXCR, one entry per CDR3 protein. Here the sample spans about a million distinct CDR3 sequences, approximately 18% being singletons. V lost 1 base and J lost 4; bases outside the gene matches: 7. The germline gives CDR1 DFQATT, CDR2 SNEGSKA (reference sequence). This CDR3 comprises 14 residues. The sequenced sample consisted of blood, either unsorted or a sorted T cell fraction (not recorded which). This receptor was identified in a human donor who was either an allogeneic HSCT recipient or a stem cell or donor lymphocyte infusion donor (not recorded which). It is not recorded whose cells these are; they may come from a transplant donor. The chain couples TRBV20-1 to TRBJ2-7, with 7 bases aligning to TRBD1. The CDR3 region is CSARVDRTRYEQYF. The CDR3 DNA sequence: TGCAGTGCTAGAGTGGACAGGACGAGATACGAGCAGTACTTC.